This T cell receptor beta chain was documented in a study of circulating tumor DNA in untreated peripheral T-cell lymphoma. V dropped 3 bases and J dropped 8 bases, with 11 bases sitting between them. This CDR3 has 13 residues. Germline CDR1 and CDR2: LNHDA and SQIVND (reference sequence). The tumor tissue sample was taken at baseline before any treatment. The method was immunoSEQ multiplex PCR; TCRdb's version includes in-frame clones alone and lacks a portion of them. The sample yields 2,000 or so clones, about two thirds seen once. V usage is TRBV19 and J usage is TRBJ2-1; the D gene is possibly TRBD2 (5 bases). The TCR sequence derives from a human donor with peripheral T-cell lymphoma. Sample: tumor tissue. In DNA, the CDR3 is TGTGCCAGTAGTATCCGTAGCGTGCATGAGCAGTTCTTC. It specifies CASSIRSVHEQFF. Drawing the rest from reference TRBV19 and TRBJ2-1, the complete variable domain is DGGITQSPKYLFRKEGQNVTLSCEQNLNHDAMYWYRQDPGQGLRLIYYSQIVNDFQKGDIAEGYSVSREKKESFPLTVTSAQKNPTAFYLCASSIRSVHEQFFGPGTRLTVL.